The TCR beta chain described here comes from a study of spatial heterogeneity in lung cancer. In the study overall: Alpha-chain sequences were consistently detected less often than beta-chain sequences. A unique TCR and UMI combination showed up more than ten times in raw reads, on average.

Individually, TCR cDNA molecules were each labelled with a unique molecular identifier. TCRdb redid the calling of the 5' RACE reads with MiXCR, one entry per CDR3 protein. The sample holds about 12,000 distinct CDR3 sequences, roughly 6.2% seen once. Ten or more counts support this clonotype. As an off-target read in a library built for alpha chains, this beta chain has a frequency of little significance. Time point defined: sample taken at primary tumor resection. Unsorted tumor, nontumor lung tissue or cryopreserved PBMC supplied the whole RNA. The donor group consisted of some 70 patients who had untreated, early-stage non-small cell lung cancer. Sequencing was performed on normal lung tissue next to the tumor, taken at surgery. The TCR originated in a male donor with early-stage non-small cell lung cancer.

The CDR3 bases are TGCGCCTCACAGGGGGAGTCCTACGAGCAGTACTTC. This sequence encodes CASQGESYEQYF. V gene TRBV5-1 combines with J gene TRBJ2-7, with 8 positions matching TRBD1. CDR1 is SGHRS and CDR2 is YFSETQ in the germline V gene. The trim removed 10 bases at V and 1 base at J, leaving 4 bases unmatched. This CDR3 has 12 residues.